One and the same sample provided the 16 T cell receptor beta chains below, sequenced in a study of CD8+ T cells in alopecia areata. Peripheral blood and lesional scalp punch biopsies were taken from alopecia areata patients. The authors extracted RNA and reverse transcribed it into cDNA as the sequencing template. Repertoires were generated with immunoSEQ multiplex PCR, while TCRdb's copy carries only in-frame clones and drops some. The sample consists of 7,000 to 7,500 clones, 55% to 70% of them appearing once. The sample consisted of skin, taken at week 0. The receptors stem from a human donor with alopecia areata.

Only a few counts were recorded for this clone. The rearrangement links TRBV2 to TRBJ2-7, with D perhaps matching TRBD1 or TRBD2 (6 bases each). The V and J ends lost 5 bases and 4 bases respectively, with 9 bases between them. The germline gives CDR1 SNHLY, CDR2 FYNNEI. The CDR3 loop spans 12 amino acids. The CDR3 DNA reads TGTGCCAGCAGTACGGGGGCTTACGAGCAGTACTTC. Its protein product is CASSTGAYEQYF. Full variable domain (rest looked up from reference TRBV2 and TRBJ2-7): EPEVTQTPSHQVTQMGQEVILRCVPISNHLYFYWYRQILGQKVEFLVSFYNNEISEKSEIFDDQFSVERPDGSNFTLKIRSTKLEDSAMYFCASSTGAYEQYFGPGTRLTVT.

The chain uses TRBV11-2 and TRBJ2-1, with 14 nucleotides matching TRBD2. The germline V gene encodes CDR1 SGHAT and CDR2 FQNNGV. J lost 6 bases, V lost 0 bases, and 4 bases had no gene match. This CDR3 is 17 amino acids long. CDR3 protein: CASSLDRGTSGSNEQFF. The CDR3 region has the DNA TGTGCCAGCAGCTTAGATCGGGGGACTAGCGGGAGCAATGAGCAGTTCTTC.

The chain has TRBV7-6 and TRBJ2-1; D call uncertain. The germline V and J ends were trimmed by 3 bases and 0 bases, with 12 bases remaining between them. The germline V gene encodes CDR1 SGHVS and CDR2 FNYEAQ. This CDR3 is 16 amino acids long. The CDR3 DNA reads as TGTGCCAGCAGCTTGTTCATACTAAGCTCCTACAATGAGCAGTTCTTC. Protein: CASSLFILSSYNEQFF.

The rearrangement uses TRBV28 and TRBJ2-1; 9 nucleotides line up with TRBD2. Trimming at V came to 7 bases and at J to 9 bases, leaving 13 bases not matched to a gene. The CDR3 spans 15 residues. Per the germline V gene, CDR1 is MDHEN and CDR2 is SYDVKM. The CDR3 spells CASTNGASGTIEQFF. The CDR3 DNA is TGTGCCAGCACCAATGGGGCTAGCGGGACCATTGAGCAGTTCTTC.

V and J are TRBV5-1 and TRBJ2-7, with TRBD2 as a possible D gene (5 bases). This CDR3 comprises 14 residues. CDR1 and CDR2 (germline): SGHRS, YFSETQ. V was clipped by 0 bases and J by 7 bases, with 14 bases between them. CDR3 amino acids: CASSLVLSGEEQYF. Here the CDR3 DNA reads TGCGCCAGCAGCTTGGTCTTAAGCGGTGAGGAGCAGTACTTC.

By share, this clone counts as medium-sized. The chain employs TRBV2 and TRBJ2-3, with TRBD2 matching over 9 bases. Germline V gene sequence: CDR1 SNHLY, CDR2 FYNNEI. J was trimmed by 2 bases and V by 7 bases; bases with no gene match: 10. The CDR3 totals 16 residues. Here the CDR3 reads CASIEASGTNTDTQYF. In DNA, the CDR3 is TGTGCCAGCATCGAAGCTAGCGGGACAAACACAGATACGCAGTATTTT. Full variable domain (rest looked up from reference TRBV2 and TRBJ2-3): EPEVTQTPSHQVTQMGQEVILRCVPISNHLYFYWYRQILGQKVEFLVSFYNNEISEKSEIFDDQFSVERPDGSNFTLKIRSTKLEDSAMYFCASIEASGTNTDTQYFGPGTRLTVL.

This clone was detected a few times. The chain has TRBV13 and TRBJ2-2, with D perhaps TRBD1 (6 bases). CDR1 and CDR2 from the germline V gene are PRHDT and FYEKMQ (reference sequence). V was clipped by 3 bases and J by 4 bases, with 12 bases between them. The CDR3 covers 15 residues. The DNA for the CDR3 is TGTGCCAGCAGCTTCGAGGGGGTGAGCACCGGGGAGCTGTTTTTT. The encoded protein is CASSFEGVSTGELFF.

This sequence joins TRBV7-2 and TRBJ1-6; D gene uncertain. This CDR3 has 15 amino acids. Germline V gives CDR1 SGHTA, CDR2 FQGNSA. Deletions cut 5 bases from V and 8 bases from J, with 16 bases between. CDR3 sequence reads: CASSLPSLGYSPLHF. The CDR3 DNA sequence: TGTGCCAGCAGCCTCCCGTCGTTGGGGTATTCACCCCTCCACTTT. The full variable domain, completed using reference TRBV7-2 and TRBJ1-6, is GAGVSQSPSNKVTEKGKDVELRCDPISGHTALYWYRQSLGQGLEFLIYFQGNSAPDKSGLPSDRFSAERTGGSVSTLTIQRTQQEDSAVYLCASSLPSLGYSPLHFGNGTRLTVT.

The gene calls are TRBV4-1 and TRBJ2-7, with no clear D. V was cut by 2 bases and J by 1 base, with 12 bases left in between. This CDR3 region has 15 residues. Germline V gives CDR1 MGHRA, CDR2 YSYEKL. As DNA, the CDR3 is TGCGCCAGCAGCCAAAAGTCAGCATATTCCTACGAGCAGTACTTC. It yields the protein CASSQKSAYSYEQYF.

The CDR3 sequence is CASSASGQGTYEQYF. The CDR3 region has the DNA TGTGCCAGTAGTGCCTCGGGACAGGGCACCTACGAGCAGTACTTC. The chain employs TRBV19 and TRBJ2-7; 9 bases match TRBD1. The CDR3 extends over 15 amino acids. Trimming removed 5 bases from V and 2 bases from J; junction bases left unmatched: 7. CDR1 is LNHDA and CDR2 is SQIVND in the germline V gene (reference sequence). Full variable domain (rest looked up from reference TRBV19 and TRBJ2-7): DGGITQSPKYLFRKEGQNVTLSCEQNLNHDAMYWYRQDPGQGLRLIYYSQIVNDFQKGDIAEGYSVSREKKESFPLTVTSAQKNPTAFYLCASSASGQGTYEQYFGPGTRLTVT.

The chain joins TRBV6-5 to TRBJ1-2, with unresolved D. CDR1 and CDR2 (germline): MNHEY, SVGAGI. The CDR3 is 15 residues long. The ends were cut back, 2 bases at V and 2 bases at J, with 12 bases in the middle. The CDR3, as DNA: TGTGCCAGCAGTTACACCAGGCTAGCCAACTATGGCTACACCTTC. Its protein is CASSYTRLANYGYTF.

This chain joins TRBV19 and TRBJ2-3; D is possibly TRBD1 (6 bases). Per germline, CDR1 LNHDA and CDR2 SQIVND (reference sequence). V shed 3 bases and J shed 0 bases, with 13 bases lying between them. This CDR3 is 16 amino acids long. The CDR3 protein is CASSIRGGFSTDTQYF. The CDR3, as DNA: TGTGCCAGTAGTATTAGAGGGGGATTTAGCACAGATACGCAGTATTTT.

This clone appeared a few times. The chain links TRBV29-1 to TRBJ2-7, with TRBD1 matching over 9 bases. Germline V lookup: CDR1 SQVTM, CDR2 ANQGSEA. The CDR3 covers 11 residues. Trimming removed 3 bases from V and 13 bases from J; junction bases left unmatched: 7. CDR3 bases: TGCAGCGTTGAGGGTGGGACAGGGTTATACTTC. Encoded protein: CSVEGGTGLYF.

The chain is built from TRBV14 and TRBJ2-3; tentatively, D is TRBD2 (5 bases). This CDR3 region has 13 residues. Per the germline V gene, CDR1 is SGHDN and CDR2 is FVKESK. Trimming cost V 1 base and J 8 bases, with 10 bases left between them. This CDR3 reads CASSQGSAGTQYF. CDR3 DNA: TGTGCCAGCAGCCAAGGGTCGGCGGGTACGCAGTATTTT.

The V and J genes are TRBV4-2 and TRBJ2-5; 9 bases align to TRBD1. Trimming at V came to 3 bases and at J to 5 bases, leaving 4 bases not matched to a gene. This CDR3 has 14 residues. Per germline, CDR1 LGHNA and CDR2 YNFKEQ. The CDR3 region is CASSQDRGRETQYF. CDR3 in DNA: TGTGCCAGCAGCCAGGACAGGGGCCGCGAGACCCAGTACTTC.

The chain has TRBV7-9 and TRBJ1-1; D possibly corresponds to TRBD1 (5 bases). This CDR3 has 11 amino acids. With 1 base removed from V and 8 bases from J, the gap between germline ends came to 5 bases. The germline V gene has CDR1 SEHNR and CDR2 FQNEAQ (reference sequence). The CDR3 DNA reads TGTGCCAGCAGCTTAGAGGGGGAAGCTTTCTTT. Translating gives CASSLEGEAFF.